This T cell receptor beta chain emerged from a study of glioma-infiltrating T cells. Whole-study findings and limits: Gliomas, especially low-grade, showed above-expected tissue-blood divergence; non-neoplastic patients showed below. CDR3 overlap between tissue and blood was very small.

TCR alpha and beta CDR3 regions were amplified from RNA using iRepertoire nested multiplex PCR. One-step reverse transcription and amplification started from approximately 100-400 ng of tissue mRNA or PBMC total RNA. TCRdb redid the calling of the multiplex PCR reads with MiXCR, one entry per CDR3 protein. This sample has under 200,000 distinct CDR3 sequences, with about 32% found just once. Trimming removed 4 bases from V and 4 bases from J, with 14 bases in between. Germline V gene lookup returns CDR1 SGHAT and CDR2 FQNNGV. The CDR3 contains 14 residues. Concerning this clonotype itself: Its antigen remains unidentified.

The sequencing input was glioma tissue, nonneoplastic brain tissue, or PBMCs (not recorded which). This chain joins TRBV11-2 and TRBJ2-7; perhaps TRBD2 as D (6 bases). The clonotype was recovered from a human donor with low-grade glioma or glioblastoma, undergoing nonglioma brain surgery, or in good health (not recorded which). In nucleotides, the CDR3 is TGTGCCAGCAGCTCCACCGGGACTTGGTACGAGCAGTACTTC. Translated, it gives CASSSTGTWYEQYF.